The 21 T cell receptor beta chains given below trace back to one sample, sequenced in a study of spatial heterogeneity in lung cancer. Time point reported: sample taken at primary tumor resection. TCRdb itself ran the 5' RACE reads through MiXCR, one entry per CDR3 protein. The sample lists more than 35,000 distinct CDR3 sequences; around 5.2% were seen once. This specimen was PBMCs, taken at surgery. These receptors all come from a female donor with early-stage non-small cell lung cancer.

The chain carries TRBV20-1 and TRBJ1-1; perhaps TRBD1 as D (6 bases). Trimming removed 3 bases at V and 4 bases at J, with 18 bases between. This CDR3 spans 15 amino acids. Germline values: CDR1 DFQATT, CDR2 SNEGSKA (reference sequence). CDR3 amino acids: CSASHTRTASTEAFF. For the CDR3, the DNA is TGCAGTGCTAGCCACACCCGGACAGCCAGCACTGAAGCTTTCTTT.

CDR3 sequence reads: CSASEQVEAFF. The DNA of the CDR3 is TGCAGTGCTAGTGAACAAGTTGAAGCTTTCTTT. The chain carries TRBV20-1 and TRBJ1-1; D is uncertain. CDR1 and CDR2 from the germline V gene are DFQATT and SNEGSKA (reference sequence). CDR3 length: 11 amino acids. With 3 bases removed from V and 7 bases from J, the gap between germline ends came to 9 bases.

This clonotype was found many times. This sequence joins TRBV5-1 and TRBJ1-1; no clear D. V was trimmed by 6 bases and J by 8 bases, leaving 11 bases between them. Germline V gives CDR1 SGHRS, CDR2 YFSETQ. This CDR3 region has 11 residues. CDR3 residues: CASKGRLEAFF. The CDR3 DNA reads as TGCGCCAGCAAAGGCCGATTAGAAGCTTTCTTT.

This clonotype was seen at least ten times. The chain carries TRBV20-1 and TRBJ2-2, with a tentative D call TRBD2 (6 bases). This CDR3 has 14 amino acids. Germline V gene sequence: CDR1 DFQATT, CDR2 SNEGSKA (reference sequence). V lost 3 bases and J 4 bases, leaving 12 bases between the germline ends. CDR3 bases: TGCAGTGCTAGCCCGGGAGCGGCCACCGGGGAGCTGTTTTTT. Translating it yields CSASPGAATGELFF.

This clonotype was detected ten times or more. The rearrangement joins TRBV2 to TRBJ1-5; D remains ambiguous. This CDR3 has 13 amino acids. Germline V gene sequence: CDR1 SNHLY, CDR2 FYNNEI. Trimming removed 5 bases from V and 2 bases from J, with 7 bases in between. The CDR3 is CASSNDGNQPQHF. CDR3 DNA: TGTGCCAGCAGTAACGACGGCAATCAGCCCCAGCATTTT.

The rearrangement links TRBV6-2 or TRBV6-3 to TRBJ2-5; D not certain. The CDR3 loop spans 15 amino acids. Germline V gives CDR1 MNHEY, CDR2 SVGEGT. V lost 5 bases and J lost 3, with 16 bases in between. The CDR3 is CASSMPGPAKETQYF. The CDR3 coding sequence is TGTGCCAGCAGTATGCCGGGTCCCGCCAAAGAGACCCAGTACTTC.

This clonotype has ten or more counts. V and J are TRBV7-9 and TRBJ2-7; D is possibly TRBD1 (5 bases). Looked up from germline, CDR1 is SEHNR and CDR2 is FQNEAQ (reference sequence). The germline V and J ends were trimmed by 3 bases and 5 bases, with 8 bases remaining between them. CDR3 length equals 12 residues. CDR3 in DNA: TGTGCCAGCAGCTTTAAGGGGAACGAGCAGTACTTC. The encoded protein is CASSFKGNEQYF.

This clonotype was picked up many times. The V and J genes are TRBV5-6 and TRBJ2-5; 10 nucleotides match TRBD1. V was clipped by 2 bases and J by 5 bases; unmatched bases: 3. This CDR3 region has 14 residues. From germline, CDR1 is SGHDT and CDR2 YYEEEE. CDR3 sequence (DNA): TGTGCCAGCAGCTTAGACAGGGGGCCGGAGACCCAGTACTTC. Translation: CASSLDRGPETQYF.

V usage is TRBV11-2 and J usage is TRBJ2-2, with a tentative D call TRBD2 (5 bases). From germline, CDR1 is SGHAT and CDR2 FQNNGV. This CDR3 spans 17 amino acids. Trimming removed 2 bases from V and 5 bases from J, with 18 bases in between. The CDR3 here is CASSLPLRGVGTGELFF. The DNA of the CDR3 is TGTGCCAGCAGCTTACCTCTACGGGGTGTAGGTACCGGGGAGCTGTTTTTT.

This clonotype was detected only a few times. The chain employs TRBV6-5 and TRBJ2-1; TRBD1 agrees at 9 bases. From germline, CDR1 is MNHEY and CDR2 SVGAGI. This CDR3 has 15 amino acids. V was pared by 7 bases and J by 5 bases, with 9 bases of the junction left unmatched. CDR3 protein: CASTHRGLGHNEQFF. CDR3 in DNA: TGTGCCAGCACCCACAGGGGGCTAGGACACAATGAGCAGTTCTTC.

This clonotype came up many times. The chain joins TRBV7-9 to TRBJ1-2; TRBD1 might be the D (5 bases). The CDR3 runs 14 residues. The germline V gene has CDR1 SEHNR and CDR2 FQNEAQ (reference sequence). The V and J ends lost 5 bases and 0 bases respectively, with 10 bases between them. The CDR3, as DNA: TGTGCCAGCAGCCGTGACAGAGCTAACTATGGCTACACCTTC. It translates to CASSRDRANYGYTF.

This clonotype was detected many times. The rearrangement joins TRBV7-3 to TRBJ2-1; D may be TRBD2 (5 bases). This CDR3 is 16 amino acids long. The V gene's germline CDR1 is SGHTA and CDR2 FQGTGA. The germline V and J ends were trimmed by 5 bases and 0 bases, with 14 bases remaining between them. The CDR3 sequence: CASSLLVQASYNEQFF. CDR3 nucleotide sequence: TGTGCCAGCAGCCTACTAGTCCAGGCCTCCTACAATGAGCAGTTCTTC.

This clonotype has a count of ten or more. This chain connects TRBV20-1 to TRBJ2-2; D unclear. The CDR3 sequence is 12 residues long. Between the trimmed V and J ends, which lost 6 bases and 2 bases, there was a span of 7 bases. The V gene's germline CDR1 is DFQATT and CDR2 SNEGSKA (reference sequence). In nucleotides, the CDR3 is TGCAGTGCCCTGGTTAACACCGGGGAGCTGTTTTTT. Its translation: CSALVNTGELFF.

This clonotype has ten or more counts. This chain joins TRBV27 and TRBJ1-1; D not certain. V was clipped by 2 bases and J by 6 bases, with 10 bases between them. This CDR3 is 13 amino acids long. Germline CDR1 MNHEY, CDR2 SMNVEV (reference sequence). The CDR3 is CASSLIRTAEAFF. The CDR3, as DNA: TGTGCCAGCAGTTTAATTCGGACCGCTGAAGCTTTCTTT.

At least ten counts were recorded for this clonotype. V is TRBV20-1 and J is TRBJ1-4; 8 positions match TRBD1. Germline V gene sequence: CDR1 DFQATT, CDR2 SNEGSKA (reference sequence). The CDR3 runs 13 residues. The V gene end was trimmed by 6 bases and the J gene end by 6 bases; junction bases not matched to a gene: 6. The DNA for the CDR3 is TGCAGTGCCGCCGGGACAGGTCATGAAAAACTGTTTTTT. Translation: CSAAGTGHEKLFF.

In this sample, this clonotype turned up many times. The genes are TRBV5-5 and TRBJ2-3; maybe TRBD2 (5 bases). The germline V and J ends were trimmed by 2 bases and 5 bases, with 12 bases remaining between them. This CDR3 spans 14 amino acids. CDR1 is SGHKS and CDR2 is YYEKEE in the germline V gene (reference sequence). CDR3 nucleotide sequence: TGTGCCAGCAGCTTACGATGGACTGGAGATACGCAGTATTTT. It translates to CASSLRWTGDTQYF.

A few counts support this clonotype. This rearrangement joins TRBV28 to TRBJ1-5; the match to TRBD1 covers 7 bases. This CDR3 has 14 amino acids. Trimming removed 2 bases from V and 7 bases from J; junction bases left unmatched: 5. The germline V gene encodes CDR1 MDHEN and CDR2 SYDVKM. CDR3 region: CASSLKQGIQPQHF. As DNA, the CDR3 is TGTGCCAGCAGTTTAAAACAGGGGATCCAGCCCCAGCATTTT.

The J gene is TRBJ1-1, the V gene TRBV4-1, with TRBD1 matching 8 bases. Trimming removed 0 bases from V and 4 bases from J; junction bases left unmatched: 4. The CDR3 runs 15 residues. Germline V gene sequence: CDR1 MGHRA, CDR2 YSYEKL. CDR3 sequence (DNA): TGCGCCAGCAGCCAAGATGACAGGGGCGGCACTGAAGCTTTCTTT. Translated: CASSQDDRGGTEAFF.

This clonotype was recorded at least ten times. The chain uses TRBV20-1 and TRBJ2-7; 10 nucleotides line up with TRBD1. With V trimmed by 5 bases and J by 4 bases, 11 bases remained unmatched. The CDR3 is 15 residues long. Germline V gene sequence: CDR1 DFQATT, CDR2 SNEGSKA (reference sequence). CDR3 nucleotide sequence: TGCAGTGCTTCGGGAGGGACAGGGGTTTTTTACGAGCAGTACTTC. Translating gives CSASGGTGVFYEQYF.

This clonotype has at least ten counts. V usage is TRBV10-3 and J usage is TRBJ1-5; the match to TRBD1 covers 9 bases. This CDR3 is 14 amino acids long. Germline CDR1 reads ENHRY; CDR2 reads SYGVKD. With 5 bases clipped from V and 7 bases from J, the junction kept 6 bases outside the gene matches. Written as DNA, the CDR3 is TGTGCCATCAGTCAACAGGGGGCGGACCAGCCCCAGCATTTT. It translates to CAISQQGADQPQHF.

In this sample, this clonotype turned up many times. CDR3 bases: TGTGCCAGCAGTTTAGCGGGGGGGCCTAAGAATGAGCAGTTCTTC. Translation: CASSLAGGPKNEQFF. The chain is built from TRBV28 and TRBJ2-1; 9 bases align to TRBD2. V dropped 2 bases and J dropped 7; count of bases not matched to a gene: 6. CDR1 is MDHEN, CDR2 SYDVKM, per germline. CDR3 length: 15 residues.